This T cell receptor beta chain was recovered during a study of beta chain features in type 1 diabetes. V shed 2 bases and J 2 bases; nucleotides not matched to a gene: 4. The CDR3 length is 16 residues. Germline V gene data show CDR1 as LGHNA and CDR2 as YNFKEQ. Every isolated RNA sample was fully reverse transcribed, so sequencing captured expressed TCRB transcripts. Using immunoSEQ multiplex PCR, the repertoire was profiled, and TCRdb retains in-frame clones only, with some absent. Of about 360,000 clones in the sample, around 12% were seen once. This clone was counted a few times. What it binds is unknown. Regarding the study as a whole: Moderate yet significant TCRB CDR3 shortening was seen in Type 1 diabetes patients in all four CD4+ subsets.

The receptor comes from a man aged 18 to 30 in good health. V usage is TRBV4-2 and J usage is TRBJ2-5, with 11 positions matching TRBD2. Source material: naive CD4+ T cells from blood. CDR3 residues: CASSQLIAGGQETQYF. DNA of the CDR3: TGTGCCAGCAGCCAACTTATAGCGGGGGGGCAAGAGACCCAGTACTTC.